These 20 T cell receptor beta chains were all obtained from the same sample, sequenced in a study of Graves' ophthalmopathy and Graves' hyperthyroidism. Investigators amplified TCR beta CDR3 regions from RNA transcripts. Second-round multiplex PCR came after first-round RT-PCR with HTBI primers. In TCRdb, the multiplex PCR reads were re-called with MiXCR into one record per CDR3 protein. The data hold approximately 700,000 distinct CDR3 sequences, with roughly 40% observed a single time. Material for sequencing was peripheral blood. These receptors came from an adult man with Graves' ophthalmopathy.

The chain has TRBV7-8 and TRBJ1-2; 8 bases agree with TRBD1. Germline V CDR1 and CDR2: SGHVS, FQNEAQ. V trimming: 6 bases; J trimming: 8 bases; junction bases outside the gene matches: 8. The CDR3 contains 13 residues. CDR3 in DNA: TGTGCCAGCAGTCGACAGGGGCGCCCCGGCTACACCTTC. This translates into CASSRQGRPGYTF.

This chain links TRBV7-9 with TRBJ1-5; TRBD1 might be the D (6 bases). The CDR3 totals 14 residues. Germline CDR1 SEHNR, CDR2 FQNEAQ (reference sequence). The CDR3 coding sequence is TGTGCGAGCGCCAGGGGAGGGATCAATCAGCCCCAGCATTTT. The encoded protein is CASARGGINQPQHF.

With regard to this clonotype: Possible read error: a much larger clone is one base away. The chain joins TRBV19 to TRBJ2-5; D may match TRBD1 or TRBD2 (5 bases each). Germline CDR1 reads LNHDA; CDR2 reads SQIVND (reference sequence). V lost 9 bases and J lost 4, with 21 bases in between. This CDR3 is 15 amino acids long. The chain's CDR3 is CASMAGASLGETQYF. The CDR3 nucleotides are TGTGCCAGCATGGCCGGGGCTAGTCTGGGAGAGACCCAGTACTTC.

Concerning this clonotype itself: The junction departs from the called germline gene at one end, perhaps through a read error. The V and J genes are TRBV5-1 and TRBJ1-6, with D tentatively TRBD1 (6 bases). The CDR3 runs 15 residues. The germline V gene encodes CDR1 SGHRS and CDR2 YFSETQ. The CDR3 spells CANSTGNFYNSPLHF. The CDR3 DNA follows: TGCGCCAACAGCACAGGGAATTTCTATAATTCACCCCTCCACTTT.

Written as DNA, the CDR3 is TGTGCCACCAGTGATGGGCCGGGACAGGGGGCCGTTGAAAAACTGTTTTTT. Translated, it gives CATSDGPGQGAVEKLFF. J is TRBJ1-4 and V is TRBV24-1; 12 bases fit TRBD1. CDR3 length: 17 amino acids. Per the germline V gene, CDR1 is KGHDR and CDR2 is SFDVKD. V trimming: 3 bases; J trimming: 7 bases; junction bases outside the gene matches: 8.

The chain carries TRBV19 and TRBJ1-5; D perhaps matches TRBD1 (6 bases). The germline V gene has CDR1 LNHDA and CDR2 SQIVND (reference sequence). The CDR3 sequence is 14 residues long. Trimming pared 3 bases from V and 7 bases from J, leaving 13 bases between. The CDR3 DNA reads TGTGCCAGTAGTATCGAGGCAGGGGTGCAGCCCCAGCATTTT. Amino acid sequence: CASSIEAGVQPQHF.

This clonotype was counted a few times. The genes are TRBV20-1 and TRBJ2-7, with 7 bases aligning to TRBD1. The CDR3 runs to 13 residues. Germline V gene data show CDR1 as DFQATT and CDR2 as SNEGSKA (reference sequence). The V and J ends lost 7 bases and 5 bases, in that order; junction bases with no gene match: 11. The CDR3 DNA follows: TGCAGTGTCCCGACAGGGTTGGTCGACGAGCAGTACTTC. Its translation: CSVPTGLVDEQYF.

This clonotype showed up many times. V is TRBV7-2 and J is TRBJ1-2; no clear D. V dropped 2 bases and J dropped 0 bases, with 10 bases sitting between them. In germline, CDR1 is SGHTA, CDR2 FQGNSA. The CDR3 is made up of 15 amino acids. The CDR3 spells CASSLIADANYGYTF. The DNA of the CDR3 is TGTGCCAGCAGCTTAATCGCGGACGCTAACTATGGCTACACCTTC. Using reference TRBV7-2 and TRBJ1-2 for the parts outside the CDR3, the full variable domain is GAGVSQSPSNKVTEKGKDVELRCDPISGHTALYWYRQSLGQGLEFLIYFQGNSAPDKSGLPSDRFSAERTGGSVSTLTIQRTQQEDSAVYLCASSLIADANYGYTFGSGTRLTVV.

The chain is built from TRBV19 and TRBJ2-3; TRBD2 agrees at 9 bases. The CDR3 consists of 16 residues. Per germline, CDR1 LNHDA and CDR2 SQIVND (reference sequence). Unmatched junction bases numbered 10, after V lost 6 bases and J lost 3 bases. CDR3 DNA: TGTGCCAGTAGCCCAATTAAGCGGGGGGCTACAGATACGCAGTATTTT. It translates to CASSPIKRGATDTQYF.

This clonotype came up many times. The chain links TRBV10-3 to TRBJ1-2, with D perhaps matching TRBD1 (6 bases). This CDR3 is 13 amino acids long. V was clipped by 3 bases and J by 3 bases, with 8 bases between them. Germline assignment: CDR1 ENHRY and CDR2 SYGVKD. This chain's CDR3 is CAISEQGDYGYTF. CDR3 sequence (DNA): TGTGCCATCAGTGAACAGGGCGACTATGGCTACACCTTC.

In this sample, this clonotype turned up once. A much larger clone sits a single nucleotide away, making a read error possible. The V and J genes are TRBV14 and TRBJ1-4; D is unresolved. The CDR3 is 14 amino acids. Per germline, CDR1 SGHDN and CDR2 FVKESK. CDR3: CTSSQEQLGEKLFF. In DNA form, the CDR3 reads TGTACCAGCAGCCAAGAACAGCTAGGAGAAAAACTGTTTTTT.

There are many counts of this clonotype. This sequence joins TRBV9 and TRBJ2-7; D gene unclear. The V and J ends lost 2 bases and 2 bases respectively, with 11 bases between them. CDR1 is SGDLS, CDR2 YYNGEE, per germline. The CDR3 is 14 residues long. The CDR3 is CASSVGPETYEQYF. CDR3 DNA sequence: TGTGCCAGCAGCGTGGGCCCGGAGACCTACGAGCAGTACTTC.

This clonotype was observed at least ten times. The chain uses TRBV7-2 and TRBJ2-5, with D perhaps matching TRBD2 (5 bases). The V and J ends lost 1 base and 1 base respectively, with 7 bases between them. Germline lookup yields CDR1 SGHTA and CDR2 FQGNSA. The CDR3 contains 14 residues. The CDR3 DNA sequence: TGTGCCAGCAGCTTAGTAGCGACCCAAGAGACCCAGTACTTC. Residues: CASSLVATQETQYF.

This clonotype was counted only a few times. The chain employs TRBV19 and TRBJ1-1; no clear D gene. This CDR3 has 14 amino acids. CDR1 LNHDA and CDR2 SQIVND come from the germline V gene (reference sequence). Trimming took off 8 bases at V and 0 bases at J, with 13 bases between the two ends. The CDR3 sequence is CASSDVRLNTEAFF. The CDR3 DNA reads TGTGCCAGTTCAGATGTCAGACTGAACACTGAAGCTTTCTTT.

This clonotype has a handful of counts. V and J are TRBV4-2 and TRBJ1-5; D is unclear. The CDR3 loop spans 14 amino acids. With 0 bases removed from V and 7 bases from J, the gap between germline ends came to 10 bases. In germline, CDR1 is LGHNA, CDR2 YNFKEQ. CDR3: CASSQDLKDQPQHF. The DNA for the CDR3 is TGTGCCAGCAGCCAAGATCTTAAGGACCAGCCCCAGCATTTT.

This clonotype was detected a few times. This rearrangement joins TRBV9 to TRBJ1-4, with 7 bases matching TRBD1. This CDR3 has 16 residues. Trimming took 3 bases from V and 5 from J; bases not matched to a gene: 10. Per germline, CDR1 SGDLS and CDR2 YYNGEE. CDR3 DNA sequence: TGTGCCAGCAGCGCTCAACCGGGACAGAAAAATGAAAAACTGTTTTTT. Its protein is CASSAQPGQKNEKLFF.

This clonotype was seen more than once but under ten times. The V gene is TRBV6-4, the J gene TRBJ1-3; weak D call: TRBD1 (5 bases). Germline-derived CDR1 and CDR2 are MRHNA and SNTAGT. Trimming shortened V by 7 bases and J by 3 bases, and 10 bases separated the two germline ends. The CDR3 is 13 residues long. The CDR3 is CASTMGVGNTIYF. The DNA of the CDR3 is TGTGCCAGCACTATGGGGGTTGGAAACACCATATATTTT.

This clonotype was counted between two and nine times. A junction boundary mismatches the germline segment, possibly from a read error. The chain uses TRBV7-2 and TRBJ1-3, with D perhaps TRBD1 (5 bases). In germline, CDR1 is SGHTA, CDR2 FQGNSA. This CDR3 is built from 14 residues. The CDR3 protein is CASSQGDSRNTIYF. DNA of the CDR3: TGCGCCAGCAGCCAAGGCGACAGCCGAAACACCATATATTTT.

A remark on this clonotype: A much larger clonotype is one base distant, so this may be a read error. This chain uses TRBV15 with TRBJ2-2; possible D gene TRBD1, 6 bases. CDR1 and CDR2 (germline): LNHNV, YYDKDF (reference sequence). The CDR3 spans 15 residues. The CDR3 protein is CTTSSPLQGTGELFF. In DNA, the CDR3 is TGTACCACCAGCAGCCCGTTACAGGGCACCGGGGAGCTGTTTTTT.

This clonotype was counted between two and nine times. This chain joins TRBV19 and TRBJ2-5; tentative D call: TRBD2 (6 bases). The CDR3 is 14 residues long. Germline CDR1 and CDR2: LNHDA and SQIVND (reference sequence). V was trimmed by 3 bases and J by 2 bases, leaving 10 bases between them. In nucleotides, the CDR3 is TGTGCCAGTAGTATGGTCGGGACTCAAGAGACCCAGTACTTC. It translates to CASSMVGTQETQYF.